The TCR beta chain described here comes from a study of PD-1 blockade in classical Hodgkin lymphoma. Time point indicated: newly diagnosed, previously untreated cHL patient sample. From thawed PBMCs, CD4+ T cells were purified using magnetic negative selection. TCRdb's table, derived via immunoSEQ multiplex PCR, lists solely in-frame clones and lacks some. The table includes just under 20,000 clones, over 80% detected once. This clone was seen only a few times. Germline loops: CDR1 SGHRS, CDR2 YFSETQ. The germline V and J ends were trimmed by 0 bases and 5 bases, with 15 bases remaining between them. The CDR3 contains 16 residues.

This sequence originates from a human donor with classical Hodgkin lymphoma. Sequenced material: CD4+ T cells from blood. V is TRBV5-1 and J is TRBJ2-1; TRBD1 is a possible D gene (6 bases). CDR3 in amino acids: CASSLGWTVDHNEQFF. DNA of the CDR3: TGCGCCAGCAGCTTGGGGTGGACAGTGGACCACAATGAGCAGTTCTTC. Combining the CDR3 with reference TRBV5-1 and TRBJ2-1 gives the whole variable domain KAGVTQTPRYLIKTRGQQVTLSCSPISGHRSVSWYQQTPGQGLQFLFEYFSETQRNKGNFPGRFSGRQFSNSRSEMNVSTLELGDSALYLCASSLGWTVDHNEQFFGPGTRLTVL.